This T cell receptor (beta chain) originates from a study of cytomegalovirus exposure and HLA in healthy donors. The overall study: It was reported in a later analysis that the 90 to 150 validation repertoires used the same platform as the 550 to 850 first-cohort repertoires.

The donors were members of the validation cohort, which comprised approximately 120 subjects and was separate from the first cohort of more than 500 subjects. General study findings and limits: Most sequenced TCRs were rare (though some public TCRs occurred in many donors). It was reported that the classifier diagnosed cytomegalovirus status with high specificity and sensitivity in both the original and validation cohorts.

Germline CDR1 LNHDA, CDR2 SQIVND (reference sequence). CDR3 length equals 18 residues. Trimming at V came to 3 bases and at J to 0 bases, leaving 9 bases not matched to a gene. The table came from immunoSEQ multiplex PCR; TCRdb's copy has only in-frame clones and leaves some out. The data contain around 60,000 clones, 90% to 96% of them singletons. A note on this clone: What it binds is not known.

This rearrangement joins TRBV19 to TRBJ2-1; 9 bases fit TRBD2. The clonotype comes from a woman younger than 35 in good health and CMV-seronegative. Sequencing was performed on PBMCs. CDR3 in amino acids: CASSIGSGSPSSYNEQFF. The CDR3, as DNA: TGTGCCAGTAGTATCGGTAGCGGGAGCCCGAGCTCCTACAATGAGCAGTTCTTC.